A single T cell receptor (beta chain) is shown here with its context. The CDR3 extends over 11 amino acids. Trimming took 1 base from V and 7 from J, leaving 5 bases between them. This sample was included in a study of blood T cell repertoires in COVID-19. The method was immunoSEQ multiplex PCR; TCRdb's version includes in-frame clones alone and lacks a portion of them. This sample has 160,000 or so clones, with 89% found just once. The receptor comes from a man aged 55-75 years with acute or convalescent COVID-19. Specimen: peripheral blood. The gene calls are TRBV12-3 or TRBV12-4 and TRBJ2-7; D unresolved. The CDR3: CASSLGREQYF. Here the CDR3 DNA reads TGTGCCAGCAGTTTAGGGCGGGAGCAGTACTTC.